This TCR beta chain was identified during a study of cytomegalovirus exposure and HLA in healthy donors listed by TCRdb under 2017. Looking at the study overall: An earlier analysis of more than 550 of the donors reported 250 to 350 Gb of sequence data and about 120 million unique TCR beta sequences obtained from 150 million to 200 million T cells. Class I and class II HLA loci were covered by the typing at four-digit resolution. Roughly 300 gigabases of sequencing data and around 85 million unique TCR sequences made up an early release that covered about 640 HLA-typed donors. Along with the approximately 700-subject first cohort, a separate validation cohort of over a hundred different subjects was used. The study profiled the T cell repertoires of under 700 subjects by immunosequencing and related them to cytomegalovirus serostatus. Among about 390 genotyped donors of the cohort, an average of around 240,000 unique TCR beta nucleotide sequences were sequenced per donor, roughly a sixth of them non-productive. Several DR-DQ haplotypes were handled as single units for association and clustering because linkage in the cohort was strong. All discovery cohort repertoires had been generated using a single sequencing platform. An earlier analysis of about 620 of the donors applied high-throughput TCR beta sequencing to assess whether each TCR beta V gene segment acted as functional or pseudogenic. High-throughput TCR immunosequencing, statistical association of individual TCRs with disease status, and machine learning were combined to predict cytomegalovirus infection status. Among the 398 genotyped donors, around 81% belonged to the genetic ancestry cluster associated with self-reported Caucasian donors. Alongside the repertoire data, information on donor age, sex, ethnicity and CMV serostatus was compiled. A later genetic analysis used genome-wide SNP genotypes for about three fifths of the 666 donors, treating that subset as a discovery cohort. The number of donors typed differed by locus, with about 629-630 for A, B, C, DRB1 and DQB1, around 560 for DQA1, approximately 580 for DPA1, and 472 for DPB1. In a later analysis, previously published TCR beta repertoires from more than 500 donors were re-analyzed and high-resolution HLA genotyping was added so that TCR occurrence patterns could be studied. The study aimed to test whether signatures of past pathogen exposure could be identified by cataloging public T cell receptors. Rather than using new phenotypic data, the later analysis identified candidate immune exposures from TCR beta sequences and from how often those sequences occurred across donors. What the study reported, not specific to this receptor: Specific HLA alleles were associated with 15,000 to 20,000 TCR beta sequences at a false discovery rate of 0.05 in a later analysis. In a later analysis, several top co-occurrence clusters were reported to appear linked to parvovirus B19, influenza, CMV and Epstein-Barr virus. In a later analysis, HLA-associated TCR beta chains showed more clonal expansion and lower generation probabilities than non-associated chains that were equally common. An association between a missense DCLRE1C variant and V-gene and J-gene trimming of TCR beta chains was found in a later genetic analysis and replicated in an independent cohort. In the study, some 160 TCR beta chains were listed as associated with cytomegalovirus. The presence/absence analyses assumed that sequencing depth was roughly uniform across donors, and that assumption may not be true. Because the 87-base-pair reads could not distinguish some IMGT-functional V segments, including TRBV6-2 and TRBV6-3, those segments were excluded. Cytomegalovirus status was reported to be diagnosed by the classifier with high specificity and sensitivity in both the original and validation cohorts. A few of the identified cytomegalovirus-associated TCR beta chains were confirmed in vitro to be specific for cytomegalovirus antigens. In a later analysis, most CMV-associated TCR beta chains were found to appear HLA-restricted, with HLA associations seemingly driven largely by CMV exposure. Immune exposure information for the cohort was limited to CMV serostatus. When HLA alleles, especially DR and DQ, strongly co-occurred, attributing TCR associations to individual alleles was difficult. Because counts were too low, roughly 17 rarely observed V segments, including chromosome 9 orphons, were left out of the earlier analysis of a few hundred of the donors. The sequencing pipeline was judged likely to have produced a cluster of highly shared sequence variants as a technical artifact. Most TCR sequences were seen in very few donors, while some public TCRs were found in many individuals. The authors suggested that the approach could potentially be extended to other disease states and immunological phenotypes. According to a later genetic analysis, donors in an Asian-associated ancestry cluster had fewer N-insertions in productive TCRs than the roughly 670-donor mean. Linkage disequilibrium might explain the correlated functional status among segregating V segments, but an unknown experimental factor could not be ruled out. In this cohort, only TCR beta chains were sequenced, and detectable features were limited by the absence of alpha or paired-chain data. In an earlier analysis of about 600 of the donors, most TCR beta V segments appeared in productive rearrangements about 87% or about 30% of the time, broadly matching IMGT annotations. A further reported finding was that TCR beta sequences accurately predicted the HLA-A and HLA-B alleles for most subjects in the first cohort. HLA typing was unavailable for some donors at each locus, so association tests used only the typed subset. A later analysis found that TCR association rates varied across HLA loci, with DRB1 alleles showing the most associated TCRs and HLA-C alleles the fewest.

After removal of 3 bases from V and 2 bases from J, the junction retains 7 bases not matched to a gene. The germline V gene encodes CDR1 SGHNT and CDR2 YYREEE (reference sequence). The CDR3 covers 15 residues, taking in both the cysteine and the phenylalanine. Kept here is only the CDR3 DNA, which spans 45 bases and is read in frame from base 1. The cohort was made up of approximately 670 healthy bone marrow donors. At the time of sampling, every cohort member was nominally healthy, though immune exposures that went unrecorded were likely present. The donor tested CMV seronegative, placing the donor among the 352 seronegative members of the cohort. A peripheral blood sample was collected from each donor, and TCR beta sequencing was performed on peripheral blood mononuclear cells. Genomic DNA was extracted from the blood cell samples with the Qiagen DNeasy Blood Extraction Kit. As to this clone: This receptor's antigen is unknown. Base qualities are not provided; no much larger clone lies one nucleotide away.

Library preparation employed the immunoSEQ multiplex PCR assay. The multiplex PCR relied on a mix of 60 forward primers for TCR Vbeta segments and 13 reverse primers for TCR Jbeta segments. Amplification of the CDR3 region of rearranged TCR beta genes was performed with a multiplex PCR assay on genomic DNA. Amplified TCR beta libraries were sequenced as 87-base-pair reads on the Illumina HiSeq System. The source study handled its data this way. A later analysis counted about 80 million unique TCR beta chains across the 650 to 800 repertoires, and some 12 million of these chains were shared by at least two donors. To remove PCR and sequencing errors, raw reads were error-corrected and collapsed into unique sequences using a nearest-neighbor algorithm that merged closely related sequences. CDR3 sequences were aligned to IMGT reference sequences to assign V, D and J gene segments. For a sequence to be retained, at least a six-nucleotide match to both a V gene segment and a J gene segment was required. A rearrangement was called productive if the CDR3 had no stop codons and remained in frame with V and J, and every other rearrangement was called non-productive. Following IMGT convention, CDR3 was defined as the stretch from the second conserved V-encoded cysteine up to the conserved J-encoded phenylalanine. The earlier analysis of roughly 590 of the donors excluded sequences that lacked an unambiguous match to a single V gene segment. An earlier analysis of 587 of the donors called V segments functional above 56.7% productive rearrangements and segregating when the between-donor standard deviation exceeded 5%. A statistical classification framework was developed to diagnose cytomegalovirus status using the catalog of TCR beta chain sequences. V and J gene assignment, in a later analysis, came from comparing TCR nucleotide sequences with IMGT/GENE-DB human TR gene sequences. The TCRdist pipeline was used in a later analysis to assign CDR3 sequences and most-parsimonious VDJ recombination scenarios. In a later analysis, each TCR beta chain was defined by its CDR3 amino acid sequence together with its V-gene family, and reads without a unique V-gene family were excluded. In a later analysis, around 650 highly shared, low-generation-probability nucleotide sequences were removed to address suspected cross-contamination and a sequencing artifact. A later analysis calculated a clonal expansion index for each public chain from normalized within-repertoire ranks of inferred template counts. Generation probabilities in a later analysis came from a VDJ recombination model fitted to out-of-frame rearrangements, and those results were checked against IGoR. In a later analysis, TCR-TCR, TCR-HLA and TCR-CMV co-occurrence was scored with hypergeometric tests, and a repertoire-size bias correction was applied to TCR pairs. In a later analysis, false discovery rates were estimated by permuting HLA or CMV assignments 20 times. A later analysis grouped co-occurring TCRs with DBSCAN, adding TCRdist sequence similarity when clustering within HLA-allele-positive subsets. Repertoires with fewer than 30,000 or more than 120,000 public chains, plus five repertoires with anomalous nucleotide sharing, were excluded from co-occurrence clustering. This immuneACCESS table, as held by TCRdb, lists in-frame sequences with V and J called but not all clones. Of the missing ones, under half trace to an unresolved V gene in checked studies; the others have no known cause. The DNA gave D and trimming, while V, J and clone size come from that table. For this sample there are 150,000 to 250,000 clones; approximately 83% appear just once. In total, the top ten clones hold approximately 0.098% of the sample.

The sequence was collected from a boy younger than 10 in good health and CMV-seronegative. The specimen sequenced was PBMCs. The rearranged chain carries TRBV5-4 and TRBJ1-2, with 7 bases aligning to TRBD1. The DNA sequence is given as TGTGCCAGCAGCTCAGACAGGGCGGAGAACTATGGCTACACCTTC. Its protein product is CASSSDRAENYGYTF.